These 23 T cell receptor beta chains were sequenced from one sample in a study of blood T cell repertoires in COVID-19. Sequencing was performed with immunoSEQ multiplex PCR; in TCRdb, only in-frame clones are kept and a portion is missing. The table includes over 150,000 clones, roughly nine tenths detected once. Source material: peripheral blood. Receptors were obtained from a man between 65 and 80 years old with active or convalescent COVID-19.

The chain couples TRBV3-1 (or the pseudogene TRBV3-2) to TRBJ2-1, with unresolved D. The V gene lost 1 base and the J gene lost 14 bases, with 15 bases spanning the gap. Germline CDR1 and CDR2: LGHDT and YNNKEL (reference sequence). CDR3 length: 13 amino acids. The CDR3 coding sequence is TGTGCCAGCAGCCAAGCCGGTCTAACTAAAAAGTTCTTC. Translation gives CASSQAGLTKKFF.

The chain joins TRBV5-1 to TRBJ2-1; unclear D gene. The CDR3 consists of 16 residues. V was clipped by 0 bases and J by 2 bases, with 12 bases between them. CDR1 is SGHRS and CDR2 is YFSETQ in the germline V gene. Here the CDR3 reads CASSLAVRGTYNEQFF. For the CDR3, the DNA is TGCGCCAGCAGCTTGGCCGTTCGCGGTACCTACAATGAGCAGTTCTTC.

V gene TRBV18 combines with J gene TRBJ1-5; 8 bases are shared with TRBD1. The V gene's germline CDR1 is KGHSH and CDR2 LQKENI. CDR3 size: 17 residues. J was trimmed by 2 bases and V by 3 bases; bases with no gene match: 9. CDR3 nucleotides: TGTGCCAGCTCACCCCGTCAGGGGGCGGGGGGCAATCAGCCCCAGCATTTT. It encodes CASSPRQGAGGNQPQHF.

The chain carries TRBV18 and TRBJ1-1; tentatively, D is TRBD1 (6 bases). Deletions cut 6 bases from V and 2 bases from J, with 10 bases between. CDR3 size: 13 residues. Germline CDR1 KGHSH, CDR2 LQKENI. CDR3: CASSPDSNTEAFF. The DNA of the CDR3 is TGTGCCAGCTCGCCGGACAGTAACACTGAAGCTTTCTTT. Based on the CDR3 plus reference TRBV18 and TRBJ1-1, the full variable domain is NAGVMQNPRHLVRRRGQEARLRCSPMKGHSHVYWYRQLPEEGLKFMVYLQKENIIDESGMPKERFSAEFPKEGPSILRIQQVVRGDSAAYFCASSPDSNTEAFFGQGTRLTVV.

The chain couples TRBV9 to TRBJ1-6; D is unresolved. Germline V gene data show CDR1 as SGDLS and CDR2 as YYNGEE. V was cut by 4 bases and J by 14 bases, with 16 bases left in between. The CDR3 runs 13 residues. The CDR3 DNA sequence: TGTGCCAGCAGCCTTCGACTAGGGTCATCCCTCCACTTT. It is translated as CASSLRLGSSLHF.

V usage is TRBV7-9 and J usage is TRBJ1-2, with D possibly matching TRBD1 (5 bases). Trimming cost V 5 bases and J 7 bases, with 11 bases left between them. CDR1 is SEHNR and CDR2 is FQNEAQ in the germline V gene (reference sequence). The CDR3 has 12 amino acids. The CDR3 sequence is CASSPQGFGYTF. The CDR3 DNA sequence: TGTGCCAGCAGCCCTCAGGGATTTGGCTACACCTTC.

The chain joins TRBV12-3 or TRBV12-4 to TRBJ2-2; D not certain. The V end was cut by 6 bases, the J end by 2 bases, with 4 bases between. CDR3 length: 12 residues. The CDR3 loop reads CASSRNTGELFF. The CDR3 DNA reads TGTGCCAGCAGCCGTAACACCGGGGAGCTGTTTTTT.

This clone was seen only once. The chain carries TRBV28 and TRBJ2-7; 8 nucleotides agree with TRBD1. The CDR3 is made up of 15 amino acids. The J segment lost 5 bases and the V segment lost 5 bases, leaving 11 bases of the junction unmatched. CDR1 and CDR2 from the germline V gene are MDHEN and SYDVKM. The CDR3 DNA is TGTGCCAGCAGTCCTTCGTGGACAGGGTTACACGAGCAGTACTTC. As protein: CASSPSWTGLHEQYF.

The chain employs TRBV7-2 and TRBJ1-6, with D possibly matching TRBD1 (5 bases). V was shortened by 2 bases and J by 8 bases, with 13 bases between the two germline ends. CDR3 size: 15 residues. CDR1 and CDR2 from the germline V gene are SGHTA and FQGNSA. This CDR3 reads CASSLFGGGDSPLHF. CDR3 coding DNA: TGTGCCAGCAGCTTATTTGGGGGAGGGGATTCACCCCTCCACTTT.

This chain uses TRBV7-2 with TRBJ1-5, with 9 bases matching TRBD1. V gave up 6 bases and J gave up 3 bases; unmatched junction bases: 6. This CDR3 is 15 amino acids long. Germline CDR1 SGHTA, CDR2 FQGNSA. CDR3 DNA sequence: TGTGCCAGCAGTCCACAGGGGGCCTACAATCAGCCCCAGCATTTT. Translating it yields CASSPQGAYNQPQHF.

The chain couples TRBV6-5 to TRBJ1-5; 7 bases align to TRBD1. This CDR3 is 15 amino acids long. J was trimmed by 0 bases and V by 4 bases; bases with no gene match: 3. Per the germline V gene, CDR1 is MNHEY and CDR2 is SVGAGI. CDR3 residues: CASSSDRSSNQPQHF. The CDR3 region has the DNA TGTGCCAGCAGTTCGGACAGGTCTAGCAATCAGCCCCAGCATTTT.

This clone was recorded only once. The chain employs TRBV30 and TRBJ1-5; 11 nucleotides align to TRBD1. CDR3 length: 16 residues. Germline V lookup: CDR1 GTSNPN, CDR2 SVGIG (reference sequence). Losses at the gene ends were 2 bases for V and 6 bases for J; bases not matched to a gene: 9. The CDR3, as DNA: TGTGCCTGGAGTTTTAGGGGACAGGGGGGTAGTCAGCCCCAGCATTTT. This codes for CAWSFRGQGGSQPQHF.

V is TRBV24-1 and J is TRBJ1-5, with 7 bases aligning to TRBD1. The CDR3 extends over 14 amino acids. V shed 7 bases, J shed 3 bases, and the junction held 5 bases outside the gene matches. Germline CDR1 is KGHDR and CDR2 is SFDVKD. CDR3 nucleotides: TGTGCCACCAGCCCGACAGGGATCAATCAGCCCCAGCATTTT. Residues: CATSPTGINQPQHF.

The chain has TRBV13 and TRBJ1-6; 7 bases are shared with TRBD1. The germline gives CDR1 PRHDT, CDR2 FYEKMQ (reference sequence). The CDR3 is 16 residues long. The V gene end was trimmed by 5 bases and the J gene end by 7 bases; junction bases not matched to a gene: 11. CDR3 region: CASSPKWDSGNSPLHF. CDR3 sequence (DNA): TGTGCCAGCAGCCCCAAATGGGACAGCGGAAATTCACCCCTCCACTTT.

The V call is TRBV29-1, the J call TRBJ1-4; D is ambiguous. The CDR3 runs 15 residues. V was cut by 5 bases and J by 8 bases, with 21 bases left in between. In germline, CDR1 is SQVTM, CDR2 ANQGSEA. In nucleotides, the CDR3 is TGCAGCGTTCGACAAACCGGCAGCTACTCCGAAAAACTGTTTTTT. Translating gives CSVRQTGSYSEKLFF.

The gene calls are TRBV5-4 and TRBJ1-2; D might be TRBD1 (6 bases). V lost 4 bases to trimming and J lost 3 bases, with 13 bases between them. Per germline, CDR1 SGHNT and CDR2 YYREEE (reference sequence). This CDR3 contains 14 residues. In nucleotides, the CDR3 is TGTGCCAGCAGCCCCCCGGCAGGGGACTATGGCTACACCTTC. Translation gives CASSPPAGDYGYTF.

This chain joins TRBV10-2 and TRBJ2-2; 7 bases match TRBD2. With 7 bases clipped from V and 6 bases from J, the junction kept 8 bases outside the gene matches. CDR1 is WSHSY and CDR2 is SAAADI in the germline V gene. The CDR3 spans 14 residues. CDR3 sequence reads: CASKRGLWAGELFF. CDR3 DNA sequence: TGCGCCAGCAAGCGGGGTCTATGGGCCGGGGAGCTGTTTTTT.

The gene calls are TRBV10-3 and TRBJ2-5, with D uncertain. Trimming stripped 3 bases from V and 2 bases from J, with 19 bases between. The CDR3 extends over 17 amino acids. Germline V gene sequence: CDR1 ENHRY, CDR2 SYGVKD. CDR3 in DNA: TGTGCCATCAGTGAACCCATCCCTTCCAGGCCACAAGAGACCCAGTACTTC. Its translation: CAISEPIPSRPQETQYF.

This clone turned up a few times. V is TRBV2 and J is TRBJ1-1; TRBD1 is a possible D gene (6 bases). The CDR3 spans 16 residues. V lost 2 bases, J lost 4 bases, and 17 bases lay in between. Germline assignment: CDR1 SNHLY and CDR2 FYNNEI. This CDR3 is CASSESLGAGGTEAFF. The CDR3 DNA sequence: TGTGCCAGCAGTGAAAGTCTGGGGGCGGGCGGCACTGAAGCTTTCTTT.

This clone was observed once. V usage is TRBV18 and J usage is TRBJ1-3; 9 nucleotides agree with TRBD1. The V gene end was trimmed by 1 base and the J gene end by 0 bases; junction bases not matched to a gene: 13. Germline assignment: CDR1 KGHSH and CDR2 LQKENI. The CDR3 totals 20 residues. CDR3 coding DNA: TGTGCCAGCTCACCACGTTTAACACAGGGGGCGTCCTTCTCTGGAAACACCATATATTTT. It is translated as CASSPRLTQGASFSGNTIYF.

The V call is TRBV28, the J call TRBJ1-1, with D possibly matching TRBD1 (5 bases). Germline loops: CDR1 MDHEN, CDR2 SYDVKM. Trimming removed 4 bases from V and 1 base from J, with 13 bases in between. CDR3 length: 15 residues. The CDR3 region is CASSSPKTGNTEAFF. CDR3 nucleotides: TGTGCCAGCAGTTCTCCGAAAACAGGGAACACTGAAGCTTTCTTT.

This clone was detected once. The chain has TRBV2 and TRBJ1-2, with unresolved D. The CDR3 covers 12 residues. Germline CDR1 is SNHLY and CDR2 is FYNNEI. V gave up 11 bases and J gave up 4 bases, with 14 bases separating them. This CDR3 is CASSAASYGYTF. The CDR3 DNA sequence: TGTGCCTCTTCAGCGGCCAGCTATGGCTACACCTTC.

V gene TRBV5-1 combines with J gene TRBJ1-4, with a weak D call TRBD1 (5 bases). Germline assignment: CDR1 SGHRS and CDR2 YFSETQ. The CDR3 loop spans 13 amino acids. The V end lost 8 bases, the J end lost 3 bases, and 11 bases lay between the germline ends. CDR3 protein: CASTPGANEKLFF. The CDR3 region has the DNA TGCGCCAGTACCCCGGGGGCTAATGAAAAACTGTTTTTT.